The TCR beta chain described here comes from a study of cytomegalovirus exposure and HLA in healthy donors (dated by TCRdb to about 2017). Concerning the study at large: According to an earlier analysis of 587 of the donors, about 179 million T cells yielded some 120 million unique TCR beta sequences and around 280 Gb of sequence data. Roughly 300 gigabases of sequencing data and approximately 84 million unique TCR sequences were included in an early release covering several hundred HLA-typed donors. Of the roughly 400 genotyped donors, 75% to 85% were placed in the genetic ancestry cluster associated with self-reported Caucasian donors. The aim of the study was to test whether cataloging public T cell receptors could identify signatures of past pathogen exposure. Using immunosequencing, the study profiled T cell repertoires from around 680 subjects and related those repertoires to cytomegalovirus serostatus. Besides the first cohort of some 670 subjects, a separate validation cohort made up of roughly 120 different subjects was used. To predict cytomegalovirus infection status, the study brought together high-throughput TCR immunosequencing, statistical association of individual TCRs with disease status, and machine learning. In a later analysis, previously published TCR beta repertoires from several hundred donors were re-analyzed and high-resolution HLA genotyping was added so that TCR occurrence patterns could be studied. Rather than drawing on any new phenotypic data, the later analysis identified candidate immune exposures from TCR beta sequences and the way those sequences occurred across donors. To decide whether each TCR beta V gene segment behaved as functional or pseudogenic, an earlier analysis of fewer than 750 of the donors relied on high-throughput TCR beta sequencing. Donor age, sex, ethnicity and CMV serostatus were compiled together with the repertoire data. A later genetic analysis used genome-wide SNP genotypes for about three fifths of the roughly 700 donors, treating that subset as a discovery cohort. All discovery cohort repertoires had been generated using a single sequencing platform. Class I and class II HLA loci were covered by the typing at four-digit resolution. Typing coverage differed by locus: A, B, C, DRB1 and DQB1 were typed in roughly 620-630 donors, DQA1 in 500 to 550, DPA1 in 600 to 610, and DPB1 in 450 to 480. Four to six DR-DQ haplotypes were handled as single units for association and clustering, since linkage in the cohort was strong. Among 398 genotyped donors of the cohort, an average of roughly 230,000 unique TCR beta nucleotide sequences was sequenced per donor, of which 15% to 20% were non-productive. Summary of the overall study and its limitations: The study listed 150 to 200 TCR beta chains as associated with cytomegalovirus. A further reported finding was that TCR beta sequences accurately predicted the HLA-A and HLA-B alleles for most subjects in the first cohort. According to a later analysis, parvovirus B19, influenza, CMV and Epstein-Barr virus appeared linked to several top co-occurrence clusters. In this cohort, only TCR beta chains were sequenced, and detectable features were limited by the absence of alpha or paired-chain data. Most CMV-associated TCR beta chains appeared to be HLA-restricted in a later analysis, and the HLA associations seemed to be driven largely by CMV exposure. In vitro tests confirmed that a few of the cytomegalovirus-associated TCR beta chains recognize cytomegalovirus antigens. In a later analysis, TCR association rates were found to vary across HLA loci, with the most associated TCRs seen for DRB1 alleles and the fewest for HLA-C alleles. Compared with equally common non-associated chains, HLA-associated TCR beta chains in a later analysis were more clonally expanded and had lower generation probabilities. Assigning TCR associations to individual alleles was difficult when HLA alleles, especially DR and DQ, strongly co-occurred. Because some donors lacked HLA typing at each locus, the association tests relied only on the typed subset. Compared with the 666-donor mean, donors in an Asian-associated ancestry cluster had fewer N-insertions in productive TCRs, according to a later genetic analysis. Because counts were too low, some 17 rarely observed V segments, including chromosome 9 orphons, were excluded from the earlier analysis of 587 of the donors. Some IMGT-functional V segments, including TRBV6-2 and TRBV6-3, could not be told apart with the 87-base-pair reads, so those segments were excluded. According to the authors, the approach could potentially be generalized to other disease states and immunological phenotypes. In an earlier analysis of some 550 of the donors, most TCR beta V segments were observed in productive rearrangements about 87% or about 30% of the time, broadly matching IMGT annotations. The only immune exposure information available for the cohort was CMV serostatus. Specific HLA alleles were associated with 16,951 TCR beta sequences at a false discovery rate of 0.05 in a later analysis. Correlated functional status among segregating V segments might be attributable to linkage disequilibrium, but an unknown experimental factor could not be ruled out. Cytomegalovirus status was reported to be diagnosed by the classifier with high specificity and sensitivity in both the original and validation cohorts. Across donors, most TCR sequences were observed very rarely, whereas some public TCRs were present in many individuals. The presence/absence analyses assumed that sequencing depth was roughly uniform across donors, and that assumption may not be true. The sequencing pipeline was judged likely to have produced a cluster of highly shared sequence variants as a technical artifact. A later genetic analysis associated a missense DCLRE1C variant with V-gene and J-gene trimming of TCR beta chains, and an independent cohort replicated the association.

In the case of this clone: Its antigen has not been determined. Per-base qualities were not stored, and no clone one base away is much larger.

The cohort was made up of roughly 670 healthy bone marrow donors. Cohort members were all nominally healthy when sampled, although unrecorded immune exposures were likely present. The donor tested CMV seronegative and was one of the 352 seronegative cohort members. A peripheral blood sample was provided by each donor, and peripheral blood mononuclear cells were used for TCR beta sequencing. The Qiagen DNeasy Blood Extraction Kit was used to extract genomic DNA from the blood cell samples. The library was built by means of the immunoSEQ multiplex PCR assay. The multiplex PCR relied on a mix of 60 forward primers for TCR Vbeta segments and 13 reverse primers for TCR Jbeta segments. Amplification of the CDR3 region of rearranged TCR beta genes was performed with a multiplex PCR assay on genomic DNA. The Illumina HiSeq System was used to sequence the amplified TCR beta libraries as 87-base-pair reads. In the authors' own workflow: A later analysis tallied 80 million to 95 million unique TCR beta chains across the approximately 670 repertoires, and some 10 million of those chains were shared by two or more donors. To remove PCR and sequencing errors, raw reads were error-corrected and collapsed into unique sequences using a nearest-neighbor algorithm that merged closely related sequences. V, D and J gene segments were assigned by aligning CDR3 sequences to IMGT reference sequences. For a sequence to be retained, a match of at least six nucleotides was required to both a V gene segment and a J gene segment. A rearrangement counted as productive if the CDR3 had no stop codons and remained in frame with V and J, and every other rearrangement counted as non-productive. CDR3 was defined according to IMGT convention as the region running from the second conserved V-encoded cysteine to the conserved J-encoded phenylalanine. The earlier analysis of 450 to 750 of the donors excluded any sequence lacking an unambiguous match to a single V gene segment. In an earlier analysis of a few hundred of the donors, V segments were called functional above 56.7% productive rearrangements and were called segregating when the between-donor standard deviation exceeded 5%. A statistical classification framework was built to diagnose cytomegalovirus status from the catalog of TCR beta chain sequences. In a later analysis, V and J genes were assigned by comparing TCR nucleotide sequences against IMGT/GENE-DB human TR gene sequences. The TCRdist pipeline was used in a later analysis to assign CDR3 sequences and most-parsimonious VDJ recombination scenarios. In a later analysis, each TCR beta chain was defined by its CDR3 amino acid sequence together with its V-gene family, and reads without a unique V-gene family were excluded. A later analysis removed several hundred highly shared, low-generation-probability nucleotide sequences to deal with suspected cross-contamination and a sequencing artifact. For each public chain, a later analysis derived a clonal expansion index from normalized ranks of inferred template counts within each repertoire. In a later analysis, generation probabilities were computed using a VDJ recombination model fitted to out-of-frame rearrangements, and the results were checked against IGoR. A later analysis scored TCR-TCR, TCR-HLA and TCR-CMV co-occurrence with hypergeometric tests, applying a repertoire-size bias correction to TCR pairs. To estimate false discovery rates, a later analysis permuted the HLA or CMV assignments 20 times. In a later analysis, co-occurring TCRs were grouped using DBSCAN, and TCRdist sequence similarity was added for clustering within HLA-allele-positive subsets. Repertoires with fewer than 30,000 or more than 120,000 public chains were left out of co-occurrence clustering, as were about 5 repertoires with anomalous nucleotide sharing. TCRdb mirrors the immuneACCESS table, restricted to in-frame sequences. Some clones are absent from its copies; in checked studies, under half trace to an unresolved V gene, and the reason for the others is unknown. V, J and clone size derive from that table, while D and trimming were established from the DNA sequence. The sample table lists 90,000 to 100,000 clones, nearly 80% of them with a count of one. The ten largest clones add up to under 4% of the sample.

From its cysteine to its phenylalanine, the CDR3 spans 15 amino acids. The DNA shown is the 45-base CDR3, in frame from base 1. Per the germline V gene, MDHEN is the CDR1 and SYDVKM is the CDR2. V is trimmed back by 3 bases and J by 2 bases, and the junction contains 7 bases that no gene match accounts for. This chain is built from TRBV28 and TRBJ2-7; 7 of the junction bases match TRBD2. Sequencing was performed on PBMCs. The source is a woman aged 40 to 50 in good health and CMV-seronegative. The CDR3 region: CASSLGGITAYEQYF. The DNA sequence is as follows: TGTGCCAGCAGTTTGGGAGGGATCACGGCCTACGAGCAGTACTTC.